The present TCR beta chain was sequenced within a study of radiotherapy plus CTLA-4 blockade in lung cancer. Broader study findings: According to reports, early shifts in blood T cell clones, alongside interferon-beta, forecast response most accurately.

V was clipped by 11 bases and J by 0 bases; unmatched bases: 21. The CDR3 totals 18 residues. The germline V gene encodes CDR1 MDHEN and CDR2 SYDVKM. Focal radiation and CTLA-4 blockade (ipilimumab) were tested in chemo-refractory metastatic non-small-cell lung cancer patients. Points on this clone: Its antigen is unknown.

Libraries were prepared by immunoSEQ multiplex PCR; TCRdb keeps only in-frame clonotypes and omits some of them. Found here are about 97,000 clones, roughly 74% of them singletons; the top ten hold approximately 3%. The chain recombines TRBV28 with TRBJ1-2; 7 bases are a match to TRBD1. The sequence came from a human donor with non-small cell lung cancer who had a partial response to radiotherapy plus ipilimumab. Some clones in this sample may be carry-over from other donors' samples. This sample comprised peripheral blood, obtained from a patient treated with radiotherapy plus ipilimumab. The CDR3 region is CAARKGTAHPASNYGYTF. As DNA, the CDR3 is TGTGCCGCCCGTAAAGGGACAGCCCACCCTGCCTCTAACTATGGCTACACCTTC.